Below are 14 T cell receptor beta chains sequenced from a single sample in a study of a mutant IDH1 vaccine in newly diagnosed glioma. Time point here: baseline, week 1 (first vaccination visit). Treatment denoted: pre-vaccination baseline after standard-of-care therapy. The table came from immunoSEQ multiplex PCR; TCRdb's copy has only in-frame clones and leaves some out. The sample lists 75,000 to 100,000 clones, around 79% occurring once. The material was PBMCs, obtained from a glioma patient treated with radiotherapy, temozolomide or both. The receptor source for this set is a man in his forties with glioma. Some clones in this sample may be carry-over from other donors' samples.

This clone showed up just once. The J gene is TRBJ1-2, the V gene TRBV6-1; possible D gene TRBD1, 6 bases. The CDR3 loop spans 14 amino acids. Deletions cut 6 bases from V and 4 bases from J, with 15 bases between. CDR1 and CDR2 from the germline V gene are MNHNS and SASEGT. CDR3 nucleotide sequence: TGTGCCAGCAGACTGACCGGGGGCCCCTATGGCTACACCTTC. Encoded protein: CASRLTGGPYGYTF.

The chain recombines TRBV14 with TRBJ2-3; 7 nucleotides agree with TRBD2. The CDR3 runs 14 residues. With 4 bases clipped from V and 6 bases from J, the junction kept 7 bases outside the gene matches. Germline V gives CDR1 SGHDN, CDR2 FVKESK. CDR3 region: CASSRGSGGDTQYF. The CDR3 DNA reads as TGTGCCAGCAGCCGCGGGTCCGGGGGGGATACGCAGTATTTT.

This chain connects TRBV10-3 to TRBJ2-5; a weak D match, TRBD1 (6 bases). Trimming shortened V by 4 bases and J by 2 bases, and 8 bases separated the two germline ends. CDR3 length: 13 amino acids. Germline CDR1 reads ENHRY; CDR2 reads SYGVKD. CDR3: CAISVGQQETQYF. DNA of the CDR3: TGTGCCATCAGTGTAGGACAGCAAGAGACCCAGTACTTC.

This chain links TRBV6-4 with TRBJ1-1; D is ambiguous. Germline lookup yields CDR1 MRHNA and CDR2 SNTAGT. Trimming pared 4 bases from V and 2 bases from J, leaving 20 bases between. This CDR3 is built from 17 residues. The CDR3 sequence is CASSVPPPRLINTEAFF. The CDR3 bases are TGTGCCAGCAGTGTCCCACCGCCACGACTGATTAACACTGAAGCTTTCTTT.

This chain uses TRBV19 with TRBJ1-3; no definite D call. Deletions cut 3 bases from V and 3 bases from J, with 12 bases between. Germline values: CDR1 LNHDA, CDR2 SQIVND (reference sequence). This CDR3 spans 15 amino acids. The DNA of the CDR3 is TGTGCCAGTAGTATGGACCCATATCGTGGAAACACCATATATTTT. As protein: CASSMDPYRGNTIYF.

Written as DNA, the CDR3 is TGTGCCAGCAGCCAATCAGGGACGTTTGTGGAGCAGTACTTC. It yields the protein CASSQSGTFVEQYF. This rearrangement joins TRBV14 to TRBJ2-7, with D possibly called TRBD1 or TRBD2 (5 bases each). The germline CDR1 and CDR2 sequences are SGHDN and FVKESK. The CDR3 covers 14 residues. The V and J ends lost 2 bases and 7 bases respectively, with 15 bases between them.

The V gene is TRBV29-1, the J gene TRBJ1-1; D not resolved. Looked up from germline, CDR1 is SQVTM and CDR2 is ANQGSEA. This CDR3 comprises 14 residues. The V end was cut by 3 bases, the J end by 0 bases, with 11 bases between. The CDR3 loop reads CSVDGVAMNTEAFF. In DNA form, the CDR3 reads TGCAGCGTTGACGGGGTGGCCATGAACACTGAAGCTTTCTTT.

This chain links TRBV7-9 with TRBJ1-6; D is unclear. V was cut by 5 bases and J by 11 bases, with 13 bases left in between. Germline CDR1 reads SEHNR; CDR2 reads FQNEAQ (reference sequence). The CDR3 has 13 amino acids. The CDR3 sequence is CASSSSSVAPLHF. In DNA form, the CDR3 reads TGTGCCAGCAGCAGTTCCTCGGTGGCACCCCTCCACTTT.

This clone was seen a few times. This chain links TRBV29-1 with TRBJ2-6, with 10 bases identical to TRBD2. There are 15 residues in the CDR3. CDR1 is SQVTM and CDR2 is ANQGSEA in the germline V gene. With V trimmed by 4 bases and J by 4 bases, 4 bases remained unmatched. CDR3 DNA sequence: TGCAGCGTTGTTAGCGGGGGGTCCGGGGCCAACGTCCTGACTTTC. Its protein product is CSVVSGGSGANVLTF. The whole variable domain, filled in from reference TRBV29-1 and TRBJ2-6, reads SAVISQKPSRDICQRGTSLTIQCQVDSQVTMMFWYRQQPGQSLTLIATANQGSEATYESGFVIDKFPISRPNLTFSTLTVSNMSPEDSSIYLCSVVSGGSGANVLTFGAGSRLTVL.

This CDR3 is CASSLQGLSNQPQHF. CDR3 sequence (DNA): TGTGCCAGCAGTTTACAGGGACTAAGTAATCAGCCCCAGCATTTT. The chain links TRBV6-5 to TRBJ1-5, with D tentatively TRBD1 (6 bases). The CDR3 covers 15 residues. Deletions cut 4 bases from V and 4 bases from J, with 14 bases between. The V gene's germline CDR1 is MNHEY and CDR2 SVGAGI.

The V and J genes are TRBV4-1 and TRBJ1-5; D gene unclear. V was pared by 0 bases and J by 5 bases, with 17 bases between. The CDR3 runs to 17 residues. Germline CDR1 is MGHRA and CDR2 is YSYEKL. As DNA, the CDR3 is TGCGCCAGCAGCCAAGATGAATTTGGAAGGGCGGATCAGCCCCAGCATTTT. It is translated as CASSQDEFGRADQPQHF.

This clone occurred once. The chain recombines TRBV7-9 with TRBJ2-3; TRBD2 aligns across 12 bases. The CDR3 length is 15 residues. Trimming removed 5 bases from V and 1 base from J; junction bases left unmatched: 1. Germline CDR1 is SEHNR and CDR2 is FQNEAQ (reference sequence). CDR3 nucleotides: TGTGCCAGCAGCCGGACTAGCGGGGGCACAGATACGCAGTATTTT. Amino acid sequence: CASSRTSGGTDTQYF.

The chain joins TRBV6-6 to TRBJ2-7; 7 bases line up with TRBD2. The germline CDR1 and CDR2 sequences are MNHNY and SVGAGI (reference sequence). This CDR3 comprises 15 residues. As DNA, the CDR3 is TGTGCGACCCAGCTCCACACTAAGACGGGGGGCGAGCAGTACTTC. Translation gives CATQLHTKTGGEQYF.

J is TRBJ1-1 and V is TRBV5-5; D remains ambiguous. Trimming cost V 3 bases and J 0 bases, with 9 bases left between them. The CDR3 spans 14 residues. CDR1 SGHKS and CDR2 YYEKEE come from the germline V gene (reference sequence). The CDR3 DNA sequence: TGTGCCAGCAGCTCCCAAAATCTGAACACTGAAGCTTTCTTT. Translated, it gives CASSSQNLNTEAFF.